These 3 T cell receptor beta chains were all obtained from the same sample, sequenced in a study of blood T cell repertoires in COVID-19. Measured with immunoSEQ multiplex PCR; TCRdb has only the in-frame clones, and not every one. The sample shows about 160,000 clones, around 92% of them seen only once. The source material was peripheral blood. The receptors were gathered from a man aged 25-40 years with COVID-19, enrolled during active disease.

The genes are TRBV28 and TRBJ2-7; TRBD2 matches at 13 bases. Germline loops: CDR1 MDHEN, CDR2 SYDVKM. J gave up 6 bases and V 6 bases, and 8 bases lay outside the gene matches. This CDR3 region has 15 residues. In nucleotides, the CDR3 is TGTGCCAGCAGCGAAAGTACTAGCGGGAGGGCCGAGCAGTACTTC. Translation: CASSESTSGRAEQYF.

The chain joins TRBV19 to TRBJ2-2, with D possibly TRBD1 on 5 matching bases. V was clipped by 4 bases and J by 1 base, with 10 bases between them. The CDR3 is 15 amino acids. CDR1 is LNHDA and CDR2 is SQIVND in the germline V gene (reference sequence). The CDR3 DNA is TGTGCCAGTAGTAACCCCGGACAGAACACCGGGGAGCTGTTTTTT. Translated, it gives CASSNPGQNTGELFF.

This chain uses TRBV25-1 with TRBJ1-2, with no clear D. Germline V gene sequence: CDR1 MGHDK, CDR2 SYGVNS. This CDR3 region has 15 residues. V lost 1 base and J lost 2, with 11 bases in between. The CDR3 DNA is TGTGCCAGCAGTGAATCTGGGCGCTTCAACTATGGCTACACCTTC. This encodes CASSESGRFNYGYTF.